Here is one TCR beta chain with its context. There is no known antigen for this receptor. The record has no base qualities; no much larger clone is one base away. These data belong to a study of blood T cell repertoires in COVID-19 (dated by TCRdb to 2018 to 2020). Study-wide context: Collaborator samples came from the United States, Italy and Spain and covered acute and convalescent phases of COVID-19. Sample metadata almost always included a de-identified subject ID, COVID-19 status, age in years and sex. Where available, HLA class I and class II types were obtained from metadata supplied by the sample provider rather than from assay-based typing. The material from the prospective study consisted of cDNA or gDNA derived from T cells, B-cell-depleted T cells, or PBMCs. The repertoires were made available in a free public database intended to serve as a resource for research on the immune response to SARS-CoV-2. Deeply sampled blood TCRbeta repertoires from subjects exposed to, actively infected with, or recovered from COVID-19 were included in the dataset. Samples came from the ongoing ImmuneRACE study (first 160 participants) plus 1,254 subjects from 6 global collaborators. Overall study outcomes, separate from this receptor: How much clinical and demographic metadata was included differed by source and by participant, and the metadata was provided uncurated.

At one collaborating source in Seattle, patients were enrolled during active infection and were followed longitudinally through the course of disease. Each collaborating institution followed its own protocols to collect whole blood in K2EDTA tubes. For TCRbeta analysis, collaborators shipped samples in one of three forms: frozen whole blood, isolated PBMCs, or DNA extracted from either of those sample types. CDR1 LNHDA and CDR2 SQIVND were looked up in the germline V gene (reference sequence). Germline trimming: 4 bases from V, 1 base from J; junction bases outside gene matches: 9. The CDR3 covers 16 residues, taking in both the cysteine and the phenylalanine. Only the CDR3 part of the read is kept: 48 bases, read in frame from the first base. TCRbeta CDR3 regions were amplified from genomic DNA using the immunoSEQ Assay, a bias-controlled multiplex PCR. The original pipeline was this. The number of nucleated cells in each sample was estimated by amplification of reference gene primers within the assay. To quantify the absolute abundance of each unique TCRbeta CDR3 rearrangement, sequence reads were collapsed and filtered. For each sample, productive Simpson clonality was calculated as the square root of Simpson's diversity index over productive rearrangements. TCRdb took over this immuneACCESS table, retaining in-frame rearrangements with V and J assigned. Such tables are incomplete; in checked studies, under half of the missing clones stem from an unresolved V gene, and the remainder is unexplained. V and J calls and clone size are copied from that table; D and trimming were computed from the DNA. This sample gives about 160,000 clones in total; roughly 80% of them show up just once. The top ten clonotypes cover roughly 7% of the sample.

The sequence joins TRBV19 to TRBJ1-1, and TRBD1 matches 7 of the central bases. This receptor was taken from a woman in her 40s with COVID-19, enrolled during active disease. Sequencing was performed on peripheral blood. The nucleotides read TGTGCCAGTAGTAAGACAGGGTTGCGGTGGAACACTGAAGCTTTCTTT. Translated, this gives CASSKTGLRWNTEAFF.